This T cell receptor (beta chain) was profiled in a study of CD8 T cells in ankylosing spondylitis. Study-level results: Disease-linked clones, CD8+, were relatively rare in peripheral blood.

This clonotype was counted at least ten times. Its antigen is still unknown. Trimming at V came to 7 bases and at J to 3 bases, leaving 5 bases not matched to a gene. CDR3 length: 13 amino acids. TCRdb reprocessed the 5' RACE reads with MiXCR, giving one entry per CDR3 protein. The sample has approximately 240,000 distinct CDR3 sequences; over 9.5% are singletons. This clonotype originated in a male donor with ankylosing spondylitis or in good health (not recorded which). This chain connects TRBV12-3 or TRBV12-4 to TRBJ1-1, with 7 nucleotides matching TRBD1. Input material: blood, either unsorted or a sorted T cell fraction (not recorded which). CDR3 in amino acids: CASTSDRYTEAFF. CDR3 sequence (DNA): TGTGCCAGCACCTCGGACAGGTACACTGAAGCTTTCTTT.